This T cell receptor (beta chain) derives from a study of CD8 T cells in ankylosing spondylitis. Study outcomes and limitations: The study identified a TCR beta motif of several highly homologous variants that appeared characteristic of ankylosing spondylitis blood.

CDR3 length: 13 amino acids. Germline CDR1 reads MNHEY; CDR2 reads SVGEGT. V lost 5 bases and J lost 4; bases outside the gene matches: 4. As the method for making TCR beta libraries, quantitative 5'-RACE with molecular barcodes was used. MiXCR, run by TCRdb on the 5' RACE reads, gives a single entry per CDR3 protein. The sample holds about 160,000 distinct CDR3 sequences, roughly 10% seen once. On this clonotype itself: Its antigen is as yet unknown.

V is TRBV6-2 or TRBV6-3 and J is TRBJ1-1, with 7 bases identical to TRBD1. The sample consisted of blood, either unsorted or a sorted T cell fraction (not recorded which). The sequence was obtained from a female donor with ankylosing spondylitis or in good health (not recorded which). CDR3 DNA: TGTGCCAGCAGTAGGGGACAGATCACTGAAGCTTTCTTT. It translates to CASSRGQITEAFF.